This is a list of T cell receptor beta chains from one sample in a study of blood T cells in healthy people across ages. A single record per CDR3 protein comes from TCRdb applying MiXCR to the 5' RACE reads. The table includes hundreds of thousands of distinct CDR3 sequences, 49% detected once. The sequencing input was blood. The receptors derive from a woman aged 60 to 75 in good health. CDR3s include the opening cysteine and the closing phenylalanine or tryptophan. The order of the fields is J gene, V gene, clone size, D gene, CDR3 DNA, CDR3 protein. A D gene is named only where the DNA matches it firmly. Rows give clone size only sometimes, using once, few, many, or a class for an expanded clone.

>TRBJ2-7|TRBV27|many|.
TGTGCCAGCAGTTACTCACCCCTCCTGGGGCAGTACTTC
CASSYSPLLGQYF
>TRBJ2-3|TRBV7-3|many|.
TGTGCCAGCTCACTCTTAGCGGGCACAGATACGCAGTATTTT
CASSLLAGTDTQYF
>TRBJ2-5|TRBV5-1|many|TRBD2
TGCGCCAGCAGCTTGCTGGGACTAGCACAAGAGACCCAGTACTTC
CASSLLGLAQETQYF
>TRBJ1-2|TRBV7-2|once|.
TGTGCCAGCAGCCCCCGACAGGCTACTAACTATGGCTACACCTTC
CASSPRQATNYGYTF
>TRBJ2-7|TRBV12-3/TRBV12-4|many|.
TGTGCCAGCAGCTTCGGCAGGGCGTACGAGCAGTACTTC
CASSFGRAYEQYF
>TRBJ2-3|TRBV4-1|.|TRBD2
TGCGCCAGCAGCCGCGGGCGGGAGGGGAACACAGATACGCAGTATTTT
CASSRGREGNTDTQYF
>TRBJ2-7|TRBV7-2|few|TRBD2
TGTGCCAGCAGCCTTGAAGGGACTAGCGGGAGTCGCAACGAGCAGTACTTC
CASSLEGTSGSRNEQYF
>TRBJ1-4|TRBV18|.|.
TGTGCCAGCTCACCACTGGGGCAGGCAACTAATGAAAAACTGTTTTTT
CASSPLGQATNEKLFF
>TRBJ2-7|TRBV6-6|few|.
TGTGCCAGCAGTTACCTGGGCGGCGGGCCGACCTACGAGCAGTACTTC
CASSYLGGGPTYEQYF
>TRBJ1-2|TRBV7-2|.|.
TGTGCCAGCAGCTTAGCGCTGGCCAGGGCTGGGTTTAACTATGGCTACACCTTC
CASSLALARAGFNYGYTF
>TRBJ2-7|TRBV28|.|TRBD1
TGTGCCAGCAGTTTGCCCGTTGGACAGGGGGCGCGTGAGCAGTACTTC
CASSLPVGQGAREQYF
>TRBJ2-5|TRBV6-2/TRBV6-3|.|TRBD2
TGTGCCAGCAGTTTTCCGGGACTAGCGGGACTATTGGAGACCCAGTACTTC
CASSFPGLAGLLETQYF
>TRBJ1-5|TRBV10-3|.|.
TGTGCCATCAAGGGCGCGAATCAGCCCCAGCATTTT
CAIKGANQPQHF
>TRBJ1-2|TRBV6-2/TRBV6-3|.|.
TGTGCCAGCAGCTCTGACAGGAACGGCTATGGCTACACCTTC
CASSSDRNGYGYTF
>TRBJ2-2|TRBV20-1|once|.
TGCAGTGCTTGGCGACCCCCGAACACCGGGGAGCTGTTTTTT
CSAWRPPNTGELFF
>TRBJ2-5|TRBV20-1|.|.
TGCAGTGCTAGAGAGGAGGATATCCAAGAGACCCAGTACTTC
CSAREEDIQETQYF
>TRBJ2-5|TRBV29-1|.|TRBD1
TGCAGCGTCGAGCGGACAGGGTCGGCAGAGACCCAGTACTTC
CSVERTGSAETQYF
>TRBJ1-1|TRBV20-1|.|.
TGCAGTGCTAGCCCGATCTTCTTCACTGAAGCTTTCTTT
CSASPIFFTEAFF
>TRBJ2-6|TRBV4-3|few|.
TGCGCCAGCAGCCAAGATTTGGGAAGGACTGGGGCCAACGTCCTGACTTTC
CASSQDLGRTGANVLTF
>TRBJ2-1|TRBV5-1|.|.
TGCACCAGCAGCTTGCGGGCTAGCTACAATGAGCAGTTCTTC
CTSSLRASYNEQFF
>TRBJ2-3|TRBV7-2|.|.
TGTGCCAGCAGCTTAGCGTGGACAGTTAGCGCAGATACGCAGTATTTT
CASSLAWTVSADTQYF
>TRBJ2-7|TRBV7-2|.|.
TGTGCCAGCAGCTGGGGGGACGGACTCCCCTACGAGCAGTACTTC
CASSWGDGLPYEQYF
>TRBJ1-5|TRBV6-2/TRBV6-3|.|TRBD1
TGTGCCAGCAACGGACAGGGAGGCCAGCCCCAGCATTTT
CASNGQGGQPQHF
>TRBJ1-1|TRBV21-1|.|.
TGTGCCAGCTCCCGAGGGCAGGGGTTGAATTTGAACACTGAAGCTTTCTTT
CASSRGQGLNLNTEAFF
>TRBJ1-4|TRBV4-3|.|.
TGCGCCAGCAGCCAAGAGGCCAGAACGAATGAAAAACTGTTTTTT
CASSQEARTNEKLFF
>TRBJ2-7|TRBV7-2|.|.
TGTGCCAGCAGCTTAGGGTGGGCAGGGTACTACGAGCAGTACTTC
CASSLGWAGYYEQYF
>TRBJ1-2|TRBV7-9|few|.
TGTGCCAGCAGCGTAGGGGCCGGAGGCTATGGCTACACCTTC
CASSVGAGGYGYTF
>TRBJ1-1|TRBV12-3/TRBV12-4|.|.
TGTGCCAGCAGCGTAACGGACAGTAGCACTGAAGCTTTCTTT
CASSVTDSSTEAFF
>TRBJ2-6|TRBV4-3|.|TRBD1
TGCGCCAGCAACACCCAGACAGGGCCCGGGGCCAACGTCCTGACTTTC
CASNTQTGPGANVLTF
>TRBJ2-1|TRBV7-2|.|.
TGTGCCAGCAGGGCCGATAACAATGAGCAGTTCTTC
CASRADNNEQFF
>TRBJ2-7|TRBV28|.|TRBD2
TGTGCCAGCAGTTTTGAACTAGCGGGATACTACGAGCAGTACTTC
CASSFELAGYYEQYF
>TRBJ2-3|TRBV28|.|TRBD2
TGTGCCAGCAGTTCAGGCGGGACTAGGAAAACAGATACGCAGTATTTT
CASSSGGTRKTDTQYF
>TRBJ2-5|TRBV7-2|once|.
TGTGCCAGCAGCTTCGACCTTACCGGGACCCAGTACTTC
CASSFDLTGTQYF
>TRBJ2-7|TRBV11-2|.|.
TGTGCCAGCAGGACTTACCAGGGTTTCTCCTACGAGCAGTACTTC
CASRTYQGFSYEQYF
>TRBJ2-7|TRBV20-1|.|.
TGCAGTGCTGTCACAGAATCCTACGAGCAGTACTTC
CSAVTESYEQYF
>TRBJ2-5|TRBV12-3/TRBV12-4|once|.
TGTGCCAGCAGTCTACGCGACGGTCAAGAGACCCAGTACTTC
CASSLRDGQETQYF
>TRBJ1-1|TRBV7-9|.|.
TGTGCCAGCAGCCCAAGACAGGTCACTGAAGCTTTCTTT
CASSPRQVTEAFF
>TRBJ1-1|TRBV6-2/TRBV6-3|.|TRBD1
TGTGCCAGCAGCCCTGCGGTCGGACAGGGAGAAGCTTTCTTT
CASSPAVGQGEAFF
>TRBJ1-3|TRBV4-1|once|.
TGCGCCAGCAGCATGGAGTATGCTGGAAACACCATATATTTT
CASSMEYAGNTIYF
>TRBJ2-3|TRBV10-3|.|TRBD2
TGTGCCATCAGCCCGCTCCGATTAAGCGGGAGGGCCCTCGGAGCAGATACGCAGTATTTT
CAISPLRLSGRALGADTQYF
>TRBJ2-2|TRBV7-2|once|TRBD2
TGTGCCAGCAGCCCTCCTAGCGGGAGGTACACCGGGGAGCTGTTTTTT
CASSPPSGRYTGELFF
>TRBJ2-5|TRBV29-1|many|.
TGCAGCGTTGACAGGGGTGTTGGTGTACGGTACTTC
CSVDRGVGVRYF
>TRBJ2-7|TRBV5-1|.|.
TGCGCCAGCAGCTTGGGAAGCTTTTACTACAATGAGCAGTACTTC
CASSLGSFYYNEQYF
>TRBJ2-1|TRBV11-2|.|.
TGTGCCAGCAGCTTAGATCCTTACGGGAGAACAAATGAGCAGTTCTTC
CASSLDPYGRTNEQFF
>TRBJ2-7|TRBV5-1|.|.
TGCGCCAGCAGCTTGCGGGGATTGGGCTTGAACGAGCAGTACTTC
CASSLRGLGLNEQYF